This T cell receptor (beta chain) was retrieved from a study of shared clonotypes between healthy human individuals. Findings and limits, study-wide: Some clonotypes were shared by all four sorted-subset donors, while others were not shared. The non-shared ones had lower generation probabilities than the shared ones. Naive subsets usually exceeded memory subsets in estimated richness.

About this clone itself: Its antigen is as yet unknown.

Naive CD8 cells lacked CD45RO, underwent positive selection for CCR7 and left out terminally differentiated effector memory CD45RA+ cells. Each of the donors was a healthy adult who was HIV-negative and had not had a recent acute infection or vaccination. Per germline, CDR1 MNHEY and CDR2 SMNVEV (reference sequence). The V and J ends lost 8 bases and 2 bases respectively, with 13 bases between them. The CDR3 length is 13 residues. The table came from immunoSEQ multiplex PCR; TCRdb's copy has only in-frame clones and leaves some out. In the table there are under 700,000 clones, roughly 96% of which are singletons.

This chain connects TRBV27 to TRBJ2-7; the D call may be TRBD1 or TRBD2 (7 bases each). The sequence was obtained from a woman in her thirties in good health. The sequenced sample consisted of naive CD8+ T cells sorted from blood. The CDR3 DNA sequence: TGTGCCAGCTGGGGAGGGACAGCCTACGAGCAGTACTTC. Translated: CASWGGTAYEQYF.